Each of the 2 T cell receptor beta chains below was sequenced from the same sample in a study of T cell responses to AZD1222 COVID-19 vaccine (dated by TCRdb to 2020 to 2022). Library preparation was by the immunoSEQ multiplex PCR assay. TCRdb re-hosts the immuneACCESS table, in-frame sequences only. Its copies lack some clones; in the studies checked, an unresolved V gene accounts for under half of them, and the cause for the rest is not known. This sample has 200,000 to 300,000 clones in its table, and approximately 93% of those were observed once. Around 0.6% of the sample is taken by the ten largest. In the paper's terms, the time point label means: baseline before first vaccination. The source material was peripheral blood, sampled on day 0 of AZD1222 vaccination. These receptors all stem from an adult in good health.

This chain joins TRBV4-2 and TRBJ2-3; possible D gene TRBD2, 6 bases. Per the germline V gene, CDR1 is LGHNA and CDR2 is YNFKEQ. CDR3 length: 14 residues. V gave up 2 bases and J gave up 2 bases, with 8 bases separating them. DNA of the CDR3: TGTGCCAGCAGCCAACGGGGACTCACAGATACGCAGTATTTT. It is translated as CASSQRGLTDTQYF.

The rearrangement links TRBV5-1 to TRBJ2-2; TRBD1 aligns across 11 bases. The germline CDR1 and CDR2 sequences are SGHRS and YFSETQ. V trimming: 4 bases; J trimming: 4 bases; junction bases outside the gene matches: 12. The CDR3 consists of 18 residues. The CDR3 DNA is TGCGCCAGCAGCCTTGGACAGGGGGCGCTTGTCGGCACCGGGGAGCTGTTTTTT. Encoded protein: CASSLGQGALVGTGELFF.